This T cell receptor (beta chain) was observed in a study of T cells in Graves' hyperthyroidism and ophthalmopathy. Trimming pared 4 bases from V and 7 bases from J, leaving 12 bases between. The CDR3 has 14 residues. Looked up from germline, CDR1 is KGHDR and CDR2 is SFDVKD. The investigators amplified TCR beta CDR3 regions from RNA transcripts. TCR CDR3 underwent first-round RT-PCR with the HTBI primer set. TCRdb reanalysed the multiplex PCR reads using MiXCR and keeps one entry per CDR3 protein. The table records about 290,000 distinct CDR3 sequences, about 13% of them present only once. This clonotype turned up a few times.

The sequenced sample was blood. This TCR was sampled from a woman in her 40s with Graves' hyperthyroidism. The gene calls are TRBV24-1 and TRBJ2-2, with a weak D call TRBD1 (6 bases). CDR3 sequence: CATSDPRGGGELFF. DNA of the CDR3: TGTGCCACCAGTGACCCCAGGGGTGGCGGGGAGCTGTTTTTT.